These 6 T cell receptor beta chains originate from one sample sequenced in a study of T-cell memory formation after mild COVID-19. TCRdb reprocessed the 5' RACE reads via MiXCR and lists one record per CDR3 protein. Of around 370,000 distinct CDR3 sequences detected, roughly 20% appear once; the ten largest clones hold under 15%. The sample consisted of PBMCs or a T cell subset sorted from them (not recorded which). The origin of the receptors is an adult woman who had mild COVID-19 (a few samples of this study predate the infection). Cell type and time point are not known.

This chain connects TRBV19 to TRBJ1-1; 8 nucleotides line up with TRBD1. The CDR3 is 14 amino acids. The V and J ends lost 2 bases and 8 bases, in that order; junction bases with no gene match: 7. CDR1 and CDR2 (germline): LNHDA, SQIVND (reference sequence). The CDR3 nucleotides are TGTGCCAGTAGTATAAGGCAGGGGGCATCGGAAGCTTTCTTT. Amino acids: CASSIRQGASEAFF.

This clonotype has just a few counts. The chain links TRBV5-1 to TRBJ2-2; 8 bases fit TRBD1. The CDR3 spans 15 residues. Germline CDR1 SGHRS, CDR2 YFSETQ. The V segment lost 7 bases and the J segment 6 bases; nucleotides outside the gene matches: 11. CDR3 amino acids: CASGKTGEYPGELFF. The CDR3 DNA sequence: TGCGCCAGCGGGAAGACAGGGGAGTATCCCGGGGAGCTGTTTTTT.

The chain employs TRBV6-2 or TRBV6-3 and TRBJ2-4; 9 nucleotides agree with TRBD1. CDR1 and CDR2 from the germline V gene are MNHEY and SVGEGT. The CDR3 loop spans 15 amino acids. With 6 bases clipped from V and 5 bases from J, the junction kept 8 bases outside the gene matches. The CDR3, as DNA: TGTGCCAGCAGGTGGGACAGGGAGATCCAAAACATTCAGTACTTC. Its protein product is CASRWDREIQNIQYF.

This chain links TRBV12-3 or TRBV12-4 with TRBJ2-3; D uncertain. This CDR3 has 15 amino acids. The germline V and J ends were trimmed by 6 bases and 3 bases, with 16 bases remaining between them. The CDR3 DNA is TGTGCCAGCAGACCCCAGGACGTGAGGACAGATACGCAGTATTTT. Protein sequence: CASRPQDVRTDTQYF.

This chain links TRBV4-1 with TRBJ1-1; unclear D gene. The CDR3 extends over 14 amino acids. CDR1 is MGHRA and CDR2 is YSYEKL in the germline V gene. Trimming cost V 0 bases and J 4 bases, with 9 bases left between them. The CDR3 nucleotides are TGCGCCAGCAGCCAAGAACGGTGGGGCACTGAAGCTTTCTTT. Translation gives CASSQERWGTEAFF.

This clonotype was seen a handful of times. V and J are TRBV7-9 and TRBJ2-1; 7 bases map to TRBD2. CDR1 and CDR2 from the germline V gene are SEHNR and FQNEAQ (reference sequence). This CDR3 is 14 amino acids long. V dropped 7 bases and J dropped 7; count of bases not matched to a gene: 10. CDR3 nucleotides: TGTGCCAGCATCGAAGCAAGCGGGGAAAATGAGCAGTTCTTC. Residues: CASIEASGENEQFF. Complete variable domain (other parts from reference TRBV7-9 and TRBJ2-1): DTGVSQNPRHKITKRGQNVTFRCDPISEHNRLYWYRQTLGQGPEFLTYFQNEAQLEKSRLLSDRFSAERPKGSFSTLEIQRTEQGDSAMYLCASIEASGENEQFFGPGTRLTVL.